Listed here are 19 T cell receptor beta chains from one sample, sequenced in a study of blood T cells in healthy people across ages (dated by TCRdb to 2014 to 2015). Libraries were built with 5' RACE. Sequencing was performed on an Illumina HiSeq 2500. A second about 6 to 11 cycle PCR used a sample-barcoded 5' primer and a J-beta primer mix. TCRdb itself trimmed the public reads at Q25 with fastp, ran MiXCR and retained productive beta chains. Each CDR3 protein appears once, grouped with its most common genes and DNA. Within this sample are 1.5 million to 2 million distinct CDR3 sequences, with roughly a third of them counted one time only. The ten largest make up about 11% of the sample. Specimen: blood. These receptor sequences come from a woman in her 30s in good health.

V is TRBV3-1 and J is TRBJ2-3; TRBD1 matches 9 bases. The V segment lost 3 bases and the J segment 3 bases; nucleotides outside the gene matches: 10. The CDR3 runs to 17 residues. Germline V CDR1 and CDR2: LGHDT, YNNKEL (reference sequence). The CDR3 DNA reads TGTGCCAGCAGCCATGGATTAGGGACAGGGTTAACAGATACGCAGTATTTT. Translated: CASSHGLGTGLTDTQYF.

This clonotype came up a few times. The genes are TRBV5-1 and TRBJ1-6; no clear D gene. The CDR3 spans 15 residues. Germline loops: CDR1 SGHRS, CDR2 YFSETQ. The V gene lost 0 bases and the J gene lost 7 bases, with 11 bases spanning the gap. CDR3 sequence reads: CASSLDQASNSPLHF. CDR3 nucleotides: TGCGCCAGCAGCTTGGACCAGGCAAGCAATTCACCCCTCCACTTT.

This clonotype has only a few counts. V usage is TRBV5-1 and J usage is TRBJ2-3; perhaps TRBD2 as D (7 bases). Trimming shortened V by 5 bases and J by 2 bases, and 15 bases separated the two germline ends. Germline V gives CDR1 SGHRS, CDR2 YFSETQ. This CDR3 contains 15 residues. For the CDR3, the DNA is TGCGCCAGCAGGTCGAGGGGGGGGGCCACAGATACGCAGTATTTT. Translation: CASRSRGGATDTQYF.

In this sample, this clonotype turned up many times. The CDR3 reads CASSYSSAGGYEQYF. CDR3 sequence (DNA): TGTGCCAGCAGTTACTCGTCAGCGGGGGGTTACGAGCAGTACTTC. The genes are TRBV6-2 or TRBV6-3 and TRBJ2-7; 9 bases are a match to TRBD2. Per the germline V gene, CDR1 is MNHEY and CDR2 is SVGEGT. The CDR3 totals 15 residues. V was pared by 0 bases and J by 4 bases, with 4 bases of the junction left unmatched.

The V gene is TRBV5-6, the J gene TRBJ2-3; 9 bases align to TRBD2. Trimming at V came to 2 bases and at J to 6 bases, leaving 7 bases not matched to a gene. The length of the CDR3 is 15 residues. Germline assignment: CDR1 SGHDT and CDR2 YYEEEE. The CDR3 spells CASSFGAGGLDTQYF. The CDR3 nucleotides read TGTGCCAGCAGCTTCGGGGCGGGGGGGCTGGATACGCAGTATTTT.

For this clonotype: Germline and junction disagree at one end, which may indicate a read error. The CDR3: CANSQTSGGAETQYF. The CDR3 bases are TGTGCCAACAGCCAGACTAGCGGGGGGGCGGAGACCCAGTACTTC. V gene TRBV7-3 combines with J gene TRBJ2-5; 14 nucleotides agree with TRBD2. The V gene's germline CDR1 is SGHTA and CDR2 FQGTGA. The CDR3 contains 15 residues.

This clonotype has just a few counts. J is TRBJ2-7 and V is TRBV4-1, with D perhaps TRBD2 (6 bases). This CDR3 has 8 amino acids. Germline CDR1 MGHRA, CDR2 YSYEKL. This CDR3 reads CPSDEQYF. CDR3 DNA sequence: TGCCCTAGCGATGAGCAGTACTTC.

DNA of the CDR3: TGTGCCAGCAGATCCGGGACAGGTGCCTACGAACGGTACTTC. Its protein product is CASRSGTGAYERYF. This chain uses TRBV6-5 with TRBJ2-7; 8 positions agree with TRBD1. Germline V lookup: CDR1 MNHEY, CDR2 SVGAGI. V dropped 6 bases and J dropped 12; count of bases not matched to a gene: 16. CDR3 size: 14 residues.

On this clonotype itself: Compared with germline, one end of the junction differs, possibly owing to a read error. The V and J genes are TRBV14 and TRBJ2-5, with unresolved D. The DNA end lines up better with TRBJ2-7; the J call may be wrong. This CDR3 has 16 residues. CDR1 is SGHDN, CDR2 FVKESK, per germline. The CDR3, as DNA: TGTGCCAGCAACCAACCCGGGCCAGGAGAAACCTACGAGCAGTACTTC. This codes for CASNQPGPGETYEQYF.

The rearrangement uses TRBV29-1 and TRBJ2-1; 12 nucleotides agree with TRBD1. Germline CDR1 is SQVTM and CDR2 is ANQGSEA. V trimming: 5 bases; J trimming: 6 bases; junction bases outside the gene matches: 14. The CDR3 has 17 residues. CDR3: CSVRLRGQGARGNEQFF. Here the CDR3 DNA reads TGCAGCGTTAGGCTACGGGGACAGGGGGCGCGGGGCAATGAGCAGTTCTTC.

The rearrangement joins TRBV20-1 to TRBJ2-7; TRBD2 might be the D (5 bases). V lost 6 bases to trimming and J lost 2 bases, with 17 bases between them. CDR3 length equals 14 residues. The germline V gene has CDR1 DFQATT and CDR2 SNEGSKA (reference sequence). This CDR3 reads CSATTARAAYEQYF. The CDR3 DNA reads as TGCAGTGCCACAACGGCGCGGGCCGCCTACGAGCAGTACTTC.

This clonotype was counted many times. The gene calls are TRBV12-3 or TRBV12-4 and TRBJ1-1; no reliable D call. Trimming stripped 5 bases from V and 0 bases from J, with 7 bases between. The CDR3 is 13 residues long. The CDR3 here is CASSPQVNTEAFF. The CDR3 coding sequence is TGTGCCAGCAGTCCCCAGGTGAACACTGAAGCTTTCTTT.

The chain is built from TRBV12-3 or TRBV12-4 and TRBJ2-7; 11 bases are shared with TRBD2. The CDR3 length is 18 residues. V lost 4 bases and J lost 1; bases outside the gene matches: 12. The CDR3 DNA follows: TGTGCCAGCAGTTCGATTCCGGGACTAGCGGTTCTATCCTACGAGCAGTACTTC. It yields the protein CASSSIPGLAVLSYEQYF.

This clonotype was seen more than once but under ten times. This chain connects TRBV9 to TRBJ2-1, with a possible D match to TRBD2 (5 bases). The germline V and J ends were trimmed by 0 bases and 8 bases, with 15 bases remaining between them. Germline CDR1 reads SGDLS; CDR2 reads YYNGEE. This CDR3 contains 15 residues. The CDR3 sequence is CASSVAGSYSHEQFF. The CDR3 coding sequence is TGTGCCAGCAGCGTAGCGGGGTCTTATAGTCATGAGCAGTTCTTC. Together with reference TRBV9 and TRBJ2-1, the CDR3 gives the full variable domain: DSGVTQTPKHLITATGQRVTLRCSPRSGDLSVYWYQQSLDQGLQFLIQYYNGEERAKGNILERFSAQQFPDLHSELNLSSLELGDSALYFCASSVAGSYSHEQFFGPGTRLTVL.

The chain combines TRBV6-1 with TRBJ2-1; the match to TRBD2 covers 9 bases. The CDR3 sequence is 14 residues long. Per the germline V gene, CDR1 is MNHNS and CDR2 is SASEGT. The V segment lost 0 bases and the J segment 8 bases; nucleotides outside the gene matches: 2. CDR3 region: CASSEAGGRDEQFF. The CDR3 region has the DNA TGTGCCAGCAGTGAAGCGGGCGGGAGGGATGAGCAGTTCTTC.

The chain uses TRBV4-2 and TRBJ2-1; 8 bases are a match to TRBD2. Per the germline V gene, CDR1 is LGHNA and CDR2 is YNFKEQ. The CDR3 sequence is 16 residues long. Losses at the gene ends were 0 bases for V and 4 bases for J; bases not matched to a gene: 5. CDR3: CASSQERSGGYNEQFF. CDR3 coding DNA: TGTGCCAGCAGCCAAGAGCGGAGCGGGGGATACAATGAGCAGTTCTTC.

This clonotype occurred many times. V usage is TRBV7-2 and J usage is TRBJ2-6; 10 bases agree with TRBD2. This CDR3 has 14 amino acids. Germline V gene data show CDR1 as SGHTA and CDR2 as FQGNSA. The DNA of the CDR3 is TGTGGAGCGGGAGGGGTCTCTGGGGCCAACGTCCTGACTTTC. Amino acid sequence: CGAGGVSGANVLTF.

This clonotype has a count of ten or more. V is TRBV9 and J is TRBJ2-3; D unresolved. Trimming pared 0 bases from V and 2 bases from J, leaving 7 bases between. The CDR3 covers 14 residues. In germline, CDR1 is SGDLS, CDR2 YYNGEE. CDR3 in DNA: TGTGCCAGCAGCGTAGGACACCCCACAGATACGCAGTATTTT. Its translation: CASSVGHPTDTQYF.

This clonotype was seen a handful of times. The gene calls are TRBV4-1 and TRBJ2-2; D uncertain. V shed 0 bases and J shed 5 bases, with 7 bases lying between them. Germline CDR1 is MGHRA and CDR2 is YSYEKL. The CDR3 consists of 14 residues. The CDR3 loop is CASSQEGGTGELFF. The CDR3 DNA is TGCGCCAGCAGCCAAGAAGGCGGAACCGGGGAGCTGTTTTTT.